The 12 T cell receptor beta chains given below trace back to one sample, sequenced in a study of T cell responses to AZD1222 COVID-19 vaccine. Data came from immunoSEQ multiplex PCR; TCRdb stores just in-frame clones and leaves some out. This table has 95,000 to 110,000 clones, over 80% appearing once. This sample comprised peripheral blood, obtained on day 0 of AZD1222 vaccination. These receptors were taken from an adult in good health.

In DNA form, the CDR3 reads TGTGCCAGCAGTTTATCGGTAGGGGGCTGGGTGGGGCAGTACTTC. It specifies CASSLSVGGWVGQYF. The chain combines TRBV27 with TRBJ2-7; 7 nucleotides agree with TRBD1. V lost 0 bases and J lost 9; bases outside the gene matches: 11. This CDR3 contains 15 residues. Germline V gene lookup returns CDR1 MNHEY and CDR2 SMNVEV (reference sequence).

This chain links TRBV4-1 with TRBJ2-7; 8 bases match TRBD2. Per the germline V gene, CDR1 is MGHRA and CDR2 is YSYEKL. The J segment lost 2 bases and the V segment lost 3 bases, leaving 9 bases of the junction unmatched. This CDR3 spans 16 amino acids. The CDR3 reads CASSQGEGTRAYEQYF. DNA for the CDR3: TGCGCCAGCAGCCAGGGGGAGGGGACTAGGGCCTACGAGCAGTACTTC.

The chain is built from TRBV5-6 and TRBJ1-2, with D unresolved. V was pared by 5 bases and J by 0 bases, with 11 bases between. The length of the CDR3 is 14 residues. Germline CDR1 reads SGHDT; CDR2 reads YYEEEE. CDR3 sequence (DNA): TGTGCCAGCAGATCTCCGGGATCTAACTATGGCTACACCTTC. Protein: CASRSPGSNYGYTF.

CDR3 loop: CASSFEGNTDTQYF. The CDR3 nucleotides read TGTGCCAGCAGCTTTGAAGGGAACACAGATACGCAGTATTTT. V gene TRBV7-9 combines with J gene TRBJ2-3; no clear D. The length of the CDR3 is 14 residues. Per germline, CDR1 SEHNR and CDR2 FQNEAQ (reference sequence). Trimming shortened V by 3 bases and J by 2 bases, and 9 bases separated the two germline ends.

The gene calls are TRBV11-2 and TRBJ1-1; the D is unclear. This CDR3 comprises 12 residues. The V gene's germline CDR1 is SGHAT and CDR2 FQNNGV. V was shortened by 1 base and J by 6 bases, with 6 bases between the two germline ends. CDR3 sequence: CASSLVRAEAFF. DNA for the CDR3: TGTGCCAGCAGCTTAGTCCGGGCTGAAGCTTTCTTT.

In this sample, this clone turned up once. The chain links TRBV12-3 or TRBV12-4 to TRBJ1-3; no reliable D call. This CDR3 region has 12 residues. V dropped 5 bases and J dropped 4 bases, with 6 bases sitting between them. The CDR3 nucleotides are TGTGCCAGCAGTACCCTGGGAAACACCATATATTTT. It translates to CASSTLGNTIYF.

The CDR3: CASSLNRGQAEAFF. For the CDR3, the DNA is TGTGCCAGCAGCCTAAACAGGGGTCAAGCCGAAGCTTTCTTT. V usage is TRBV3-1 (or the pseudogene TRBV3-2) and J usage is TRBJ1-1; 7 nucleotides agree with TRBD1. CDR1 and CDR2 (germline): LGHDT, YNNKEL (reference sequence). Trimming removed 4 bases from V and 8 bases from J; junction bases left unmatched: 10. The CDR3 is 14 amino acids.

The CDR3, as DNA: TGCAGCGTTGTGGACAGGCTCTATGGCTACACCTTC. Its protein product is CSVVDRLYGYTF. The rearrangement links TRBV29-1 to TRBJ1-2; 7 bases fit TRBD1. V trimming: 4 bases; J trimming: 4 bases; junction bases outside the gene matches: 3. CDR1 and CDR2 from the germline V gene are SQVTM and ANQGSEA. CDR3 length: 12 residues.

The CDR3 sequence is CASSLRGLRSPLHF. The CDR3 nucleotides are TGTGCCAGCAGCCTCAGGGGGCTGCGATCACCCCTCCACTTT. The rearrangement joins TRBV6-2 or TRBV6-3 to TRBJ1-6; 8 positions agree with TRBD1. Germline assignment: CDR1 MNHEY and CDR2 SVGEGT. CDR3 length equals 14 residues. Unmatched junction bases numbered 8, after V lost 6 bases and J lost 10 bases.

V usage is TRBV20-1 and J usage is TRBJ1-2; possibly TRBD1 for D (5 bases). Deletions cut 5 bases from V and 8 bases from J, with 9 bases between. The germline V gene has CDR1 DFQATT and CDR2 SNEGSKA (reference sequence). The CDR3 is 10 residues long. Here the CDR3 reads CSARGSGYTF. The CDR3 DNA reads TGCAGTGCTCGGGGGTCCGGCTACACCTTC.

This clone has a handful of counts. This rearrangement joins TRBV19 to TRBJ1-1, with TRBD1 as a possible D gene (6 bases). Germline V gives CDR1 LNHDA, CDR2 SQIVND (reference sequence). The CDR3 consists of 16 residues. Trimming took off 4 bases at V and 1 base at J, with 16 bases between the two ends. The CDR3 DNA is TGTGCCAGTAGTAACGGCCTGGGGGGGGCGAACACTGAAGCTTTCTTT. Translated, it gives CASSNGLGGANTEAFF.

The CDR3 here is CASSYGSEGPDTQYF. DNA of the CDR3: TGTGCCAGCAGTTACGGCAGCGAGGGCCCAGATACGCAGTATTTT. The chain uses TRBV6-2 or TRBV6-3 and TRBJ2-3; D might be TRBD2 (5 bases). Trimming shortened V by 2 bases and J by 4 bases, and 13 bases separated the two germline ends. The CDR3 is 15 residues long. Germline lookup yields CDR1 MNHEY and CDR2 SVGEGT.